Shown below are 8 T cell receptor beta chains from a single sample sequenced in a study of monozygotic twins with inflammatory bowel disease. With the 5' RACE reads reprocessed, TCRdb shows one record per CDR3 protein and no DNA. In all, the sample yields more than 120,000 distinct CDR3 sequences. The specimen sequenced was blood. The receptor set was obtained from a human donor with ulcerative colitis or Crohn's disease, or a healthy co-twin of an affected twin (not recorded which).

The chain employs TRBV12-3 or TRBV12-4 and TRBJ2-5; as DNA is missing, the TRBD2 call by TCRdb cannot be tested. The length of the CDR3 is 15 residues. The CDR3 reads CASSSSEVPGETQYF.

The chain uses TRBV7-3 and TRBJ1-6; the D call of TRBD1 rests on TCRdb alone, since no DNA is present to check it. This CDR3 comprises 15 residues. Germline V CDR1 and CDR2: SGHTA, FQGTGA. The CDR3 sequence: CASSTNTGNNSPLHF.

V gene TRBV28 combines with J gene TRBJ2-3; TCRdb's D gene call, TRBD2, goes unchecked for lack of DNA. This CDR3 has 17 residues. Germline V gene lookup returns CDR1 MDHEN and CDR2 SYDVKM. CDR3 sequence: CASSLSSSGDSTDTQYF.

The J gene is TRBJ2-3, the V gene TRBV7-3; the D call of TRBD2 rests on TCRdb alone, since no DNA is present to check it. The CDR3 spans 13 residues. Germline CDR1 reads SGHTA; CDR2 reads FQGTGA. CDR3 loop: CASSSGTLETQYF.

CDR3 residues: CASSSGTDTQYF. The chain joins TRBV5-1 to TRBJ2-3. CDR1 SGHRS and CDR2 YFSETQ come from the germline V gene. CDR3 length: 12 amino acids.

V gene TRBV7-9 combines with J gene TRBJ1-1; TCRdb gives TRBD1 as the D gene, but with no DNA this cannot be confirmed. This CDR3 region has 14 residues. CDR1 is SEHNR and CDR2 is FQNEAQ in the germline V gene (reference sequence). The CDR3 is CASSVTGMNTEAFF.

CDR3 region: CASSRGVVASGNTIYF. This chain links TRBV23-1 with TRBJ1-3; no DNA is available, so the TRBD1 call from TCRdb remains unchecked. TRBV23-1 is identified as an open reading frame with a role that is uncertain. The CDR3 consists of 16 residues.

The genes are TRBV20-1 and TRBJ2-3. The CDR3 totals 14 residues. The germline gives CDR1 DFQATT, CDR2 SNEGSKA (reference sequence). CDR3 in amino acids: CSAVNLHSTDTQYF.